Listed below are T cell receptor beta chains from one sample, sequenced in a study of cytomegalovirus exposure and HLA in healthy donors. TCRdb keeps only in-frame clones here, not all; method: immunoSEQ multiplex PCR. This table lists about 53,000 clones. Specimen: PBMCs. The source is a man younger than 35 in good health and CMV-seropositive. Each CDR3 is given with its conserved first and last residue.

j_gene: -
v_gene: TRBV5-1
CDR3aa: CASSPPSGSEQYF

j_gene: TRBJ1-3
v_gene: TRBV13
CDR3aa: CASSLGRFGNTIYF

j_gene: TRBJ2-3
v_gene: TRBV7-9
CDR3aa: CASSLVQVTDTQYF

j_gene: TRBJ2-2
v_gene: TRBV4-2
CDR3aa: CACSQEVAANTGELFF

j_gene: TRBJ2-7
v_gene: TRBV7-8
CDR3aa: CASRYTLLGTSSYEQYF

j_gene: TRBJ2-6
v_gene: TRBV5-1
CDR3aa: CASSHWSGSVSGANVLTF

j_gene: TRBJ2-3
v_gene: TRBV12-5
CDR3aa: CASGLVPVQGAVADTQYF

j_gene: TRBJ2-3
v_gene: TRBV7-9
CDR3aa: CASSFPNLPRDYRTDTQYF

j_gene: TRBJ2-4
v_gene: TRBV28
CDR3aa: CASSLSATGGKNIQYF

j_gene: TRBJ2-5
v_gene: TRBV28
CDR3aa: CASSPWASLEETQYF

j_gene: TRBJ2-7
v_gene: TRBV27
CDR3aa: CASSPLAGGYEQYF

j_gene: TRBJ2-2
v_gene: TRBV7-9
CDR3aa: CASSSRLAGNGGELFF

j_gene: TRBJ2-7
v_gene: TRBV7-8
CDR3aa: CASSLATGRVHEQYF

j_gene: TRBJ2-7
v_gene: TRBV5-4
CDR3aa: CASTGRSRAGGTHEQYF

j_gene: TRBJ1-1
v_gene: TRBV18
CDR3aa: CASSQGQGIKAEAFF

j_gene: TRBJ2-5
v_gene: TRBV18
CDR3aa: CASSRTSGGTQETQYF

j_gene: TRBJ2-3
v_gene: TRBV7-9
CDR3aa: CASSLGNTQYF